This TCR beta chain was identified in a study of T cells in Graves' hyperthyroidism and ophthalmopathy. Study-wide results and caveats: Model-based prediction identified ophthalmopathy a median 6.5 months prior to its onset.

There were TCR beta CDR3 regions amplified from RNA transcripts. Primed by the HTBI set, a first-round RT-PCR was run on the TCR CDR3. A single record per CDR3 protein comes from TCRdb applying MiXCR to the multiplex PCR reads. Here the sample spans approximately 720,000 distinct CDR3 sequences, about 17% being singletons. Concerning this clonotype: Its cognate antigen is unknown.

The study excluded patients with uncontrolled infection, other autoimmune disease, pregnancy or lactation. Blood dates from first hyperthyroidism diagnosis, before any ophthalmopathy symptoms. The germline CDR1 and CDR2 sequences are SGHTA and FQGNSA. V lost 5 bases and J 8 bases, leaving 15 bases between the germline ends. The CDR3 sequence is 14 residues long. This receptor was identified in a woman aged 45 to 65 with Graves' hyperthyroidism that later progressed to Graves' ophthalmopathy. The chain has TRBV7-2 and TRBJ1-4; D gene uncertain. Sequenced: blood. CDR3 DNA sequence: TGTGCCAGCAGCGCGACGTCTAGGGTGGAAAAACTGTTTTTT. This codes for CASSATSRVEKLFF. Filled out from reference TRBV7-2 and TRBJ1-4, the complete variable domain reads GAGVSQSPSNKVTEKGKDVELRCDPISGHTALYWYRQSLGQGLEFLIYFQGNSAPDKSGLPSDRFSAERTGGSVSTLTIQRTQQEDSAVYLCASSATSRVEKLFFGSGTQLSVL.